Listed below are T cell receptor beta chains from one sample, sequenced in a study of blood T cell repertoires in COVID-19. Using immunoSEQ multiplex PCR, the repertoire was profiled, and TCRdb retains in-frame clones only, with some absent. The sample yields a few hundred thousand clones, 90% seen once. Sequencing used peripheral blood. The receptors come from a woman in her sixties or seventies with COVID-19, enrolled during active disease. Each CDR3 is given with its conserved first and last residue. Fields, in order: D gene, J gene, V gene, CDR3 DNA, CDR3 protein. A D gene is named only where the DNA matches it firmly.

NA | TRBJ2-4 | TRBV19 | TGTGCCAGTAGTCGCGGCGGGGTTATAAGTGACATTCAGTACTTC | CASSRGGVISDIQYF
TRBD1 | TRBJ1-4 | TRBV7-6 | TGTGCCAGCAGCTTCCAGACAGGGGTCGAAAAACTGTTTTTT | CASSFQTGVEKLFF
NA | TRBJ1-2 | TRBV18 | TGTGCCAGCTCACCCAGTACTAACTATGGCTACACCTTC | CASSPSTNYGYTF
NA | TRBJ1-2 | TRBV6-5 | TGTGCCAGCAATACCGGTGGTGGTAACAACTATGGCTACACCTTC | CASNTGGGNNYGYTF
NA | TRBJ2-1 | TRBV9 | TGTGCCAGCAGCGTTCTTCCCCCCGGAGGTGTCAGCTCCTACAATGAGCAGTTCTTC | CASSVLPPGGVSSYNEQFF
NA | TRBJ1-1 | TRBV7-8 | TGTGCCAGCAGCCTACGGGGCACTGAAGCTTTCTTT | CASSLRGTEAFF
NA | TRBJ2-5 | TRBV5-1 | TGCGCCAGCAGCTCAATGGGGGGAGAGACCCAGTACTTC | CASSSMGGETQYF
NA | TRBJ1-5 | TRBV7-8 | TGTGCCAGCAGCCTCCTAGGGGCCCAGCATTTT | CASSLLGAQHF
TRBD1 | TRBJ1-5 | TRBV7-2 | TGTGCCAGCAGCTTACAGGGGGCTGGCAATCAGCCCCAGCATTTT | CASSLQGAGNQPQHF
TRBD1 | TRBJ2-7 | TRBV27 | TGTGCCAGCAGTTTCTCGGGGACAGGGTACTACGAGCAGTACTTC | CASSFSGTGYYEQYF
TRBD1 | TRBJ2-7 | TRBV14 | TGTGCCAGCAGCAACAGGGGATCCTACGAGCAGTACTTC | CASSNRGSYEQYF